These T cell receptor beta chains were read from a single sample in a study of blood T cell repertoires in COVID-19. Some clones are missing from TCRdb's copy, which holds only in-frame ones; the method was immunoSEQ multiplex PCR. Of about 83,000 clones listed, more than 75% were seen once; the top ten hold 8%. The specimen was peripheral blood. These receptors all come from a man aged 50-59 years with active COVID-19. Both conserved end residues are part of each CDR3.

j_gene: TRBJ1-6
v_gene: TRBV5-1
CDR3aa: CASTEAGFSYNSPLHF

j_gene: TRBJ2-3
v_gene: TRBV9
CDR3aa: CASSVGLAGVPLSTDTQYF

j_gene: TRBJ2-7
v_gene: TRBV7-2
CDR3aa: CASSSKTGQSSYEQYF

j_gene: TRBJ2-5
v_gene: TRBV12-3/TRBV12-4
CDR3aa: CASSLDRETQYF

j_gene: TRBJ2-2
v_gene: TRBV25-1
CDR3aa: CASSATGSNTGELFF

j_gene: TRBJ2-1
v_gene: TRBV6-5
CDR3aa: CASSYSGTGDLGEQFF

j_gene: TRBJ1-2
v_gene: TRBV5-6
CDR3aa: CATVPTGGEIYGYTF

j_gene: TRBJ2-3
v_gene: TRBV4-2
CDR3aa: CASSHYGGLAGASTDTQYF

j_gene: TRBJ1-4
v_gene: TRBV5-1
CDR3aa: CASSGGSGEKLFF

j_gene: TRBJ1-4
v_gene: TRBV10-3
CDR3aa: CAISEMTGTGEKLFF

j_gene: TRBJ1-3
v_gene: TRBV28
CDR3aa: CASSTGGGGYGNTIYF

j_gene: TRBJ2-1
v_gene: TRBV15
CDR3aa: CATSSGLAVSYNEQFF

j_gene: TRBJ1-2
v_gene: TRBV27
CDR3aa: CASSDNPGSGGYGYTF

j_gene: TRBJ2-7
v_gene: TRBV19
CDR3aa: CASSSLGAYEQYF

j_gene: TRBJ2-3
v_gene: TRBV7-6
CDR3aa: CASSSQRGEIADTQYF

j_gene: TRBJ2-3
v_gene: TRBV9
CDR3aa: CASSVGGGGLTDTQYF

j_gene: TRBJ1-2
v_gene: TRBV28
CDR3aa: CASRTGGDYGYTF

j_gene: TRBJ1-1
v_gene: TRBV28
CDR3aa: CASSPVLNTEAFF

j_gene: TRBJ1-2
v_gene: TRBV4-1
CDR3aa: CASSQGLDYGYTF

j_gene: TRBJ1-6
v_gene: TRBV27
CDR3aa: CASSLRDRNNSPLHF

j_gene: TRBJ2-7
v_gene: TRBV9
CDR3aa: CASSEGLSYEQYF

j_gene: TRBJ2-2
v_gene: TRBV6-2/TRBV6-3
CDR3aa: CASSSTLTGELFF

j_gene: TRBJ2-2
v_gene: TRBV21-1
CDR3aa: CASSKEAFGELFF

j_gene: TRBJ2-5
v_gene: TRBV7-9
CDR3aa: CASSLGPGETQYF

j_gene: TRBJ2-1
v_gene: TRBV13
CDR3aa: CASSNLGAGSSYNEQFF

j_gene: TRBJ2-1
v_gene: TRBV6-2/TRBV6-3
CDR3aa: CASSSTLAGDYNEQFF

j_gene: TRBJ2-7
v_gene: TRBV9
CDR3aa: CASSAGGTYEQYF

j_gene: TRBJ2-1
v_gene: TRBV6-2/TRBV6-3
CDR3aa: CASSSGVVNEQFF

j_gene: TRBJ2-5
v_gene: TRBV7-2
CDR3aa: CASSQTGTGVRGETQYF

j_gene: TRBJ1-2
v_gene: TRBV7-9
CDR3aa: CASSPVPVGTSSGGYTF

j_gene: TRBJ2-6
v_gene: TRBV5-4
CDR3aa: CASSSPGSGANVLTF

j_gene: TRBJ1-6
v_gene: TRBV9
CDR3aa: CASSVEGEAVGNSPLHF

j_gene: TRBJ2-7
v_gene: TRBV28
CDR3aa: CASSSRTGVVQYF

j_gene: TRBJ1-5
v_gene: TRBV28
CDR3aa: CASSPQGFGSNQPQHF

j_gene: TRBJ2-7
v_gene: TRBV6-2/TRBV6-3
CDR3aa: CASSYSQRGIYEQYF

j_gene: TRBJ1-1
v_gene: TRBV15
CDR3aa: CATSRIAGLGEAFF

j_gene: TRBJ1-5
v_gene: TRBV9
CDR3aa: CASSVGTGIQPQHF

j_gene: TRBJ2-3
v_gene: TRBV5-1
CDR3aa: CASSSATGGRPDTQYF